This is a list of T cell receptor beta chains from one sample in a study of blood T cell repertoires in COVID-19. The method was immunoSEQ multiplex PCR; TCRdb's version includes in-frame clones alone and lacks a portion of them. The sample records fewer than 250,000 clones, 75% to 85% being singletons. Material: peripheral blood. The receptors were sampled from a woman in her seventies with acute or convalescent COVID-19. Each CDR3 is given with its conserved first and last residue. A D gene is named only where the DNA matches it firmly. A clone size is listed for some rows: how often the clone was seen (once, few, many), or a class if it is expanded.

D gene	J gene	clone size	CDR3 length	V gene	CDR3 protein	CDR3 DNA
TRBD1	TRBJ2-1	.	15	TRBV10-3	CAISDHGTGVYEQFF	TGTGCCATCAGTGATCACGGGACAGGGGTGTATGAGCAGTTCTTC
TRBD1	TRBJ2-3	.	13	TRBV27	CASSPGGPDTQYF	TGTGCCAGCAGTCCAGGGGGCCCAGATACGCAGTATTTT
.	TRBJ1-5	few	15	TRBV27	CASSFGRGNNQPQHF	TGTGCCAGCAGTTTCGGCAGGGGCAACAATCAGCCCCAGCATTTT
TRBD1	TRBJ1-3	few	15	TRBV5-1	CASSAFGQAGNTIYF	TGCGCCAGCAGCGCGTTCGGACAGGCTGGAAACACCATATATTTT
TRBD2	TRBJ2-7	few	15	TRBV7-2	CASSSPGLGSGKQYF	TGTGCCAGCAGCTCTCCCGGACTAGGGTCTGGCAAGCAGTACTTC
TRBD1	TRBJ1-2	.	14	TRBV5-4	CASSLGGQGGGYTF	TGTGCCAGCAGCTTAGGGGGACAGGGAGGGGGCTACACCTTC
.	TRBJ1-5	.	11	TRBV12-3/TRBV12-4	CASSSTGPQHF	TGTGCCAGCAGTTCTACGGGGCCCCAGCATTTT
TRBD2	TRBJ2-1	.	19	TRBV5-1	CASSFIRGTSGGYYNEQFF	TGCGCCAGCAGCTTTATCCGCGGAACTAGCGGGGGTTACTACAATGAGCAGTTCTTC
.	TRBJ2-3	.	17	TRBV18	CASSPSRTGRGTDTQYF	TGTGCCAGCTCACCTTCGAGGACAGGGAGGGGCACAGATACGCAGTATTTT
.	TRBJ2-3	once	14	TRBV2	CASRERTVTDTQYF	TGTGCCAGCAGAGAAAGGACAGTGACAGATACGCAGTATTTT
TRBD1	TRBJ1-5	few	16	TRBV28	CASSTRQGSFNQPQHF	TGTGCCAGCAGTACCCGACAGGGGTCATTCAATCAGCCCCAGCATTTT
.	TRBJ2-7	.	10	TRBV27	CASGRLEQYF	TGTGCCAGCGGGAGGCTAGAGCAGTACTTC
.	TRBJ2-7	once	13	TRBV27	CASSATGYYEQYF	TGTGCCAGCAGTGCGACAGGATACTACGAGCAGTACTTC
.	TRBJ1-6	.	15	TRBV5-1	CASSLDSPYNSPLHF	TGCGCCAGCAGCTTGGACAGTCCTTATAATTCACCCCTCCACTTT
TRBD1	TRBJ1-5	.	15	TRBV7-2	CASSAGTGGHQPQHF	TGTGCCAGCAGCGCGGGGACAGGGGGCCATCAGCCCCAGCATTTT
.	TRBJ1-1	.	16	TRBV5-1	CASSLASAGKVAEAFF	TGCGCCAGCAGCTTGGCCTCGGCAGGGAAAGTAGCTGAAGCTTTCTTT
TRBD1	TRBJ1-2	.	13	TRBV3-1/TRBV3-2	CASSLTGDYGYTF	TGTGCCAGCAGCCTGACAGGGGACTATGGCTACACCTTC
.	TRBJ1-5	.	14	TRBV4-1	CASSQEHSNQPQHF	TGCGCCAGCAGCCAAGAACATAGCAATCAGCCCCAGCATTTT
.	TRBJ2-3	.	11	TRBV6-6	CASTFADTQYF	TGTGCCAGCACGTTCGCAGATACGCAGTATTTT
TRBD1	TRBJ1-1	once	13	TRBV29-1	CSVGQGLNTEAFF	TGCAGCGTTGGACAGGGTTTGAACACTGAAGCTTTCTTT
.	TRBJ2-2	.	15	TRBV9	CASSVEERDTGELFF	TGTGCCAGCAGCGTAGAGGAGCGGGACACCGGGGAGCTGTTTTTT
TRBD2	TRBJ2-2	.	18	TRBV9	CASSVDVSGGFSTGELFF	TGTGCCAGCAGCGTAGATGTTAGCGGGGGGTTCAGCACCGGGGAGCTGTTTTTT
.	TRBJ1-6	.	13	TRBV10-3	CAIKGQNNSPLHF	TGTGCCATCAAAGGACAGAATAATTCACCCCTCCACTTT
.	TRBJ1-4	.	17	TRBV28	CASIPSEGARIGEKLFF	TGTGCCAGCATCCCTTCCGAGGGCGCCAGAATCGGTGAAAAACTGTTTTTT
.	TRBJ1-2	.	16	TRBV21-1	CASSTLLDRPNYGYTF	TGTGCCAGCAGCACGCTACTAGACAGGCCTAACTATGGCTACACCTTC
.	TRBJ1-2	.	12	TRBV12-5	CASALDTYGYTF	TGTGCTAGTGCCCTTGACACCTATGGCTACACCTTC
.	TRBJ1-6	.	15	TRBV19	CASTGGTLGNSPLHF	TGTGCCAGTACTGGGGGCACGCTGGGGAATTCACCCCTCCACTTT
TRBD1	TRBJ2-1	.	15	TRBV15	CATSMGQGSYNEQFF	TGTGCCACCAGCATGGGACAGGGGTCCTACAATGAGCAGTTCTTC
.	TRBJ2-7	.	13	TRBV27	CASSLSSPYEQYF	TGTGCCAGCAGTTTATCCTCTCCCTACGAGCAGTACTTC
.	TRBJ1-2	.	14	TRBV5-6	CASREEGAGYGYTF	TGTGCCAGCAGGGAGGAGGGCGCGGGCTATGGCTACACCTTC
TRBD1	TRBJ2-7	.	17	TRBV6-1	CASSEMTGGDRSYEQYF	TGTGCCAGCAGTGAAATGACAGGGGGCGATAGGTCCTACGAGCAGTACTTC
TRBD1	TRBJ1-2	.	14	TRBV7-9	CASSLGTGDYGYTF	TGTGCCAGCAGCTTAGGGACAGGGGATTATGGCTACACCTTC